The clone carrying this TCR beta chain was seen repeatedly, ten times or more. The antigen remains unidentified. The germline CDR1 and CDR2 sequences are SGHTS and YDEGEE. J lost 3 bases, V lost 0 bases, and 5 bases had no gene match. The CDR3 sequence is 15 residues long. Time point defined: persistent/refractory GD, antithyroid drugs over 5 years with positive TRAb. PBMC-derived RNA was used for the TCR library. This entry is derived from a study of regulatory T cells in long-lasting Graves disease. Library construction for TCR beta used iRepertoire HTBI primers and Arm-PCR of CDR3 regions. TCRdb re-analysed the multiplex PCR reads in MiXCR, keeping a single row per CDR3 protein. Seen here are under 500,000 distinct CDR3 sequences, about 20% observed once, and the top ten hold more than 20%. Study outcomes and limitations: TRBV28 was favored in persistent disease, as were TRBJ1-2 and TRBJ2-5. Reduced TCR diversity was observed in persistent Graves' patients versus newly diagnosed patients. Peripheral blood was the sole material, not thyroid tissue.

This TCR derives from a female donor with Graves disease. The chain has TRBV5-8 and TRBJ2-5; TRBD1 aligns across 7 bases. The source material was peripheral blood mononuclear cells (PBMCs), sampled when the disease was refractory, from a patient treated with antithyroid drugs. CDR3 sequence: CASSLGQGGEETQYF. The CDR3 DNA sequence: TGTGCCAGCAGCTTGGGACAGGGTGGTGAAGAGACCCAGTACTTC.